The 9 T cell receptor beta chains below were found in one sample sequenced in a study of identifying expanded T cells in peripheral blood. Some clones are missing from TCRdb's copy, which holds only in-frame ones; the method was immunoSEQ multiplex PCR. The sample consists of approximately 90,000 clones, 70% to 90% of them appearing once. Sequencing was performed on blood. These receptors were taken from a person aged 18 to 70 in good health.

In this sample, this clone turned up a few times. The chain carries TRBV30 and TRBJ1-1; D is ambiguous. Trimming left V 6 bases short and J 6 bases short, with 14 bases between. The CDR3 is 12 residues long. Germline V lookup: CDR1 GTSNPN, CDR2 SVGIG (reference sequence). CDR3 in amino acids: CACRVLSPEAFF. The CDR3 DNA is TGTGCCTGCCGGGTCTTGAGCCCTGAAGCTTTCTTT.

In nucleotides, the CDR3 is TGTGCCAGCAGCCTAGGACAGGGGGCCTATGGCTACACCTTC. This codes for CASSLGQGAYGYTF. The J gene is TRBJ1-2, the V gene TRBV6-5, with TRBD1 matching 11 bases. Trimming took 6 bases from V and 4 from J; bases not matched to a gene: 4. Germline assignment: CDR1 MNHEY and CDR2 SVGAGI. The CDR3 is made up of 14 amino acids.

In this sample, this clone turned up once. The rearrangement joins TRBV30 to TRBJ1-5; D ambiguous. This CDR3 is 15 amino acids long. CDR1 and CDR2 (germline): GTSNPN, SVGIG (reference sequence). The V end was cut by 0 bases, the J end by 0 bases, with 9 bases between. In DNA, the CDR3 is TGTGCCTGGAGTGTAGGGTGGCCTAGCAATCAGCCCCAGCATTTT. The encoded protein is CAWSVGWPSNQPQHF.

This clone was detected once. The rearrangement joins TRBV6-5 to TRBJ1-1; D gene uncertain. Trimming shortened V by 1 base and J by 1 base, and 10 bases separated the two germline ends. This CDR3 has 15 residues. Germline CDR1 and CDR2: MNHEY and SVGAGI. The CDR3 DNA follows: TGTGCCAGCAGTTACTTGGGCAGTCAGAACACTGAAGCTTTCTTT. Protein: CASSYLGSQNTEAFF.

This clone was seen more than once but under ten times. The rearrangement links TRBV5-5 to TRBJ1-1; weak D call: TRBD1 (5 bases). This CDR3 spans 14 amino acids. In germline, CDR1 is SGHKS, CDR2 YYEKEE (reference sequence). V lost 3 bases and J lost 5, with 14 bases in between. In DNA form, the CDR3 reads TGTGCCAGCAGCTGGGGAGGGGAGGGGACTGAAGCTTTCTTT. Translated: CASSWGGEGTEAFF. Variable domain in full (rest from reference TRBV5-5 and TRBJ1-1): DAGVTQSPTHLIKTRGQQVTLRCSPISGHKSVSWYQQVLGQGPQFIFQYYEKEERGRGNFPDRFSARQFPNYSSELNVNALLLGDSALYLCASSWGGEGTEAFFGQGTRLTVV.

The chain has TRBV7-9 and TRBJ2-7; 8 nucleotides line up with TRBD1. Germline V gene sequence: CDR1 SEHNR, CDR2 FQNEAQ (reference sequence). J gave up 2 bases and V 8 bases, and 11 bases lay outside the gene matches. The CDR3 is 15 amino acids. CDR3: CASELGQGQTYEQYF. The CDR3 DNA reads TGTGCCAGCGAACTAGGACAGGGTCAGACCTACGAGCAGTACTTC.

This clone has just one count. The chain combines TRBV6-6 with TRBJ2-3, with a tentative D call TRBD1 (5 bases). Trimming shortened V by 5 bases and J by 6 bases, and 15 bases separated the two germline ends. Germline CDR1 reads MNHNY; CDR2 reads SVGAGI (reference sequence). The CDR3 runs to 14 residues. CDR3 nucleotides: TGTGCCAGCAGTAACAGGCTAGTTTCTGATACGCAGTATTTT. Its protein product is CASSNRLVSDTQYF.

The chain has TRBV6-5 and TRBJ1-3; D gene ambiguous. CDR1 and CDR2 from the germline V gene are MNHEY and SVGAGI. The V end lost 0 bases, the J end lost 0 bases, and 6 bases lay between the germline ends. The CDR3 has 15 residues. The CDR3 DNA reads TGTGCCAGCAGTTACTCTGAGCCCTCTGGAAACACCATATATTTT. This translates into CASSYSEPSGNTIYF.

The chain carries TRBV5-4 and TRBJ1-6; D is possibly TRBD1 (6 bases). The CDR3 is made up of 17 amino acids. Germline V gene lookup returns CDR1 SGHNT and CDR2 YYREEE (reference sequence). Trimming took 4 bases from V and 8 from J, leaving 22 bases between them. The CDR3 DNA sequence: TGTGCCAGCAGCCCCCCCGGGGGCCCCTCGGGTGATTCACCCCTCCACTTT. This translates into CASSPPGGPSGDSPLHF.